The entry below gives a single T cell receptor beta chain sequence along with its context. Its specificity is unknown. Sequencing was preceded by expansion of antigen-specific CD4+ T cells with viral peptide pools in the ViraFEST assay. Once cultured for more than nine days, the cells underwent separation to obtain CD4+ T cells. SARS-CoV-2 infected the person between March and December 2020, as confirmed by PCR. Cultivation was performed at a few million PBMC per well with 8 to 10 IU/ml IL-2 and around 10 ug/ml peptides added. Fresh IL-2-containing medium replaced half the medium on days 3 and 7. Assay: immunoSEQ multiplex PCR; the TCRdb copy retains only in-frame clones and omits some. Of tens of thousands of clones detected, approximately 78% appear once; the ten largest clones hold about 17%. This sample was taken from a study of vaccination effects on CD4 cells after COVID-19. Sample: CD4+ T cells from PBMCs cultured with HCoV-NL63 spike peptides, taken before COVID-19 vaccination. The clonotype comes from a human donor who had a prior SARS-CoV-2 infection.

CDR3 loop: CASSLQGGPGELFF. CDR3 in DNA: TGCGCCAGCAGCTTACAGGGGGGCCCCGGGGAGCTGTTTTTT. V usage is TRBV5-1 and J usage is TRBJ2-2; 8 bases fit TRBD1. Germline lookup yields CDR1 SGHRS and CDR2 YFSETQ. The CDR3 runs to 14 residues. V trimming: 2 bases; J trimming: 6 bases; junction bases outside the gene matches: 3.